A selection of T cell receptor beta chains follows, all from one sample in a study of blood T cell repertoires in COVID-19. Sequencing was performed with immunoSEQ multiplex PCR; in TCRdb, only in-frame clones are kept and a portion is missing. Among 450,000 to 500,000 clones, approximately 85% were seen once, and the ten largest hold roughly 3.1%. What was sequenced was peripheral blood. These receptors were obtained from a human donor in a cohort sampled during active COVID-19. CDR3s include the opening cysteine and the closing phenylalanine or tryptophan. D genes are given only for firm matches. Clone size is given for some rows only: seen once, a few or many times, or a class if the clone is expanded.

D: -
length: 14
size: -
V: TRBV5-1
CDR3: CASSRGGEQETQYF

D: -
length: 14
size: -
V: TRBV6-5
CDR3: CASSGDGTNEKLFF

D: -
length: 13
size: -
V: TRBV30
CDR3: CAWSQMANTEAFF

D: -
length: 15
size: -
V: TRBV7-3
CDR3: CASSYGPSPKETQYF

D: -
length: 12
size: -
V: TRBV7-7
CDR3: CASSLVEGELFF

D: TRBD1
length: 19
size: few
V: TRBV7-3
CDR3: CASSLIPGTGATLQETQYF

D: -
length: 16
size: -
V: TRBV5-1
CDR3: CASSPTSTGTGVKLFF

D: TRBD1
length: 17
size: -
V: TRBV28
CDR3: CASRRPGTGWGTDTQYF

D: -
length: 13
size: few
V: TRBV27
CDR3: CASSSSWGRRGFF

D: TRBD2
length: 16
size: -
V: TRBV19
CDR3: CASSRRAGGAYNEQFF

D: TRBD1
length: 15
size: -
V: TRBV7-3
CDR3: CASGAGRGPQETQYF

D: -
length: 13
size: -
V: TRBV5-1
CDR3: CASSFGSSTEAFF

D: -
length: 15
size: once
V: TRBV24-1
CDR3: CATSDFRDSYNEQFF

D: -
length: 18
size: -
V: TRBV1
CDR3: CTSSQDPEGGVSNQPQHF

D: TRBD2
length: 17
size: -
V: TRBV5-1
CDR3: CASSLGLAGGGQETQYF

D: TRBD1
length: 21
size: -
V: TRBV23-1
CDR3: CASSQAPVEGQGFAIRYGYTF

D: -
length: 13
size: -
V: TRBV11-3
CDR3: CASSSGGQETQYF

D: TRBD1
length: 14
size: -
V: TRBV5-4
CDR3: CASSVRDRATEAFF

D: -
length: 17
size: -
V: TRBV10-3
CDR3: CAISESGFRQGQGTQYF

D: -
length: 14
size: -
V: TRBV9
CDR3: CASSEGQGHSPLHF

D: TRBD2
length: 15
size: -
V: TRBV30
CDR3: CAWTSGRRAYNEQFF

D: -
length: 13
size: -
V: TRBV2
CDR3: CASSGGQFYGYTF

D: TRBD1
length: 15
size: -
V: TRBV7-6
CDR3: CASSLGDRGYDIQYF

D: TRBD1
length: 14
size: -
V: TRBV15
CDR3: CATSGQGRDYGYTF

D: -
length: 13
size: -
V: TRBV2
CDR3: CASSGDWYYGYTF

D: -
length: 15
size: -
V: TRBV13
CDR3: CASSLSRGRPNEQYF

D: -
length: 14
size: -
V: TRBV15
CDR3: CATSRVSGASEAFF

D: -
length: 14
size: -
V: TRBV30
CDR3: CAWSELRNNQPQHF

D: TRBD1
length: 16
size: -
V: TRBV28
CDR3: CASSILQGASYNEQFF

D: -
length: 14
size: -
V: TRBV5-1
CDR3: CASSLSQTGTEAFF

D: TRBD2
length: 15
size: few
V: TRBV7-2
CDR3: CASSPSPGLGWEQYF

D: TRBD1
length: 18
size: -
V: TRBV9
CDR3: CASSAPGQGGVGANVLTF

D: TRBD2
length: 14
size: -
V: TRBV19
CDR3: CASSRIAGGYEQYF

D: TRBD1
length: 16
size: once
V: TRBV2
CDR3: CASSERGTGRNYGYTF

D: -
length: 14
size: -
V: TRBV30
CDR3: CAWSVMSSGNTIYF

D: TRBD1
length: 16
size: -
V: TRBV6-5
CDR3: CASSSGQGWANEKLFF

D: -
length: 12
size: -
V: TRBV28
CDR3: CASSLSLYGYTF

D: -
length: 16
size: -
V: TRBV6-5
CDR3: CASSYSTGSSYNEQFF

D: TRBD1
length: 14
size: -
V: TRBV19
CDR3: CASSINQGAYEQYF